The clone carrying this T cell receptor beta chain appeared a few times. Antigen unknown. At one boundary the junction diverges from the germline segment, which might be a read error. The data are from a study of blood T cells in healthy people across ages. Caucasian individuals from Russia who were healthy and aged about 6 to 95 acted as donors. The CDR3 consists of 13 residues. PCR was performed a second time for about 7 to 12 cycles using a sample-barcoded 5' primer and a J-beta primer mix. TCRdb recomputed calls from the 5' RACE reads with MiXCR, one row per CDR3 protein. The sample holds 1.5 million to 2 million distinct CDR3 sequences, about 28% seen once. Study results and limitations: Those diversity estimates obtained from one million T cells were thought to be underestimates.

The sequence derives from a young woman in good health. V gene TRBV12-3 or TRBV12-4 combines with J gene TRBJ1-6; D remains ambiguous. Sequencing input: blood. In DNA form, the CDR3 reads TGTGCCAGCAGTTCGGACGGAGGTTCACCCCCCCACTTT. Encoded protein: CASSSDGGSPPHF.